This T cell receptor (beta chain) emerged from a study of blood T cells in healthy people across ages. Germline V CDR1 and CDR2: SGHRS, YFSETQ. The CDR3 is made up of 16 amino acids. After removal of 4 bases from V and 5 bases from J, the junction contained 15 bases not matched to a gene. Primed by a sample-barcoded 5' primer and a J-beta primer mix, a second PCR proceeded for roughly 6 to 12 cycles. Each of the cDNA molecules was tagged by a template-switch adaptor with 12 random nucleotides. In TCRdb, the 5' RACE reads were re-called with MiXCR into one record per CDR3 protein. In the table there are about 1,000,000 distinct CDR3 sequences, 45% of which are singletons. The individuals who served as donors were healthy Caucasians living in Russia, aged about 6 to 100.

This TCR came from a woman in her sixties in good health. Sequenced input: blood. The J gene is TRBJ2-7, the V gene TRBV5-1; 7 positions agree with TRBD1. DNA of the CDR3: TGCGCCAGCAGCCTATCCGGGACAGCTCTTCCCGACGAGCAGTACTTC. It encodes CASSLSGTALPDEQYF.